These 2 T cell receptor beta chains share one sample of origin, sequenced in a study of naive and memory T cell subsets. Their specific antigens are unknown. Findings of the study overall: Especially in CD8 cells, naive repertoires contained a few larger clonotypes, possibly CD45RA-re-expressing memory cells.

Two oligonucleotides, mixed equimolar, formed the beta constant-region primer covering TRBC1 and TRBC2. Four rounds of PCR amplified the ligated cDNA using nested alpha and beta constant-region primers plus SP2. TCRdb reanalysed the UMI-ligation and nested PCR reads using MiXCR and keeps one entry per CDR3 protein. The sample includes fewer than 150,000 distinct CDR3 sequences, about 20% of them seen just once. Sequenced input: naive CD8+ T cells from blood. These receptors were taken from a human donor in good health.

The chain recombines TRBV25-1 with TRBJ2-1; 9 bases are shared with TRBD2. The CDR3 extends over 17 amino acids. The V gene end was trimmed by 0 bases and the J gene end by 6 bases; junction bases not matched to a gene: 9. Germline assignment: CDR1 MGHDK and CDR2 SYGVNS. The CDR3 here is CASSEYFGTSNSNEQFF. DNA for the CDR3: TGTGCCAGCAGTGAATACTTCGGGACTAGCAATTCCAATGAGCAGTTCTTC.

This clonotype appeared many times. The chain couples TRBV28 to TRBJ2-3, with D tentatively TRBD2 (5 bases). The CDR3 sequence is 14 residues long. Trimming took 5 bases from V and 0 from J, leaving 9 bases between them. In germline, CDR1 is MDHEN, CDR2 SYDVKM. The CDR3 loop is CASSELASTDTQYF. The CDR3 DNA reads TGTGCCAGCAGTGAGCTAGCTAGCACAGATACGCAGTATTTT.